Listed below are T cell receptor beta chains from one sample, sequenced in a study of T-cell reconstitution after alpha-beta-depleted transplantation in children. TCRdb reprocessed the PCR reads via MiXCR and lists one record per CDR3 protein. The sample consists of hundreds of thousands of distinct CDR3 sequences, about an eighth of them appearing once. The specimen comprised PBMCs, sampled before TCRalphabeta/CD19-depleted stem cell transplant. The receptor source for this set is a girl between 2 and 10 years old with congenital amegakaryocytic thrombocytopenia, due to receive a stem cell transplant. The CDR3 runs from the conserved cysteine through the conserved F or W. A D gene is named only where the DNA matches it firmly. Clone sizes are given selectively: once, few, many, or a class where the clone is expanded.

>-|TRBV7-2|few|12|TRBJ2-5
TGTGCCAGCCTTATCTGGGGAGAGACCCAGTACTTC
CASLIWGETQYF
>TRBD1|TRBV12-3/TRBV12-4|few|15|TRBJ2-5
TGTGCCAGCAGTTTAGGGGACAGGGAGGGAGAGACCCAGTACTTC
CASSLGDREGETQYF
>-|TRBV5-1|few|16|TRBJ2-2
TGCGCCAGCAGCTTGGTATATGCGGGATCCCCCGGGGAGCTGTTTTTT
CASSLVYAGSPGELFF
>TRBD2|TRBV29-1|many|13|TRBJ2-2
TGCAGCGTTCCCGGGACTATGATCGGGGAGCTGTTTTTT
CSVPGTMIGELFF
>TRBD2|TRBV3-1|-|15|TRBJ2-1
TGTGCCAGCAGCCAGACCGGGACTAGCGGCAATGAGCAGTTCTTC
CASSQTGTSGNEQFF
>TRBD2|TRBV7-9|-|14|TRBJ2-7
TGTGCCAGCAGCTTAACGGGACTAGTGGACGAGCAGTACTTC
CASSLTGLVDEQYF
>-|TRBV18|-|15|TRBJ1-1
TGTGCCAGCTCACCTGACCCGCTACCGAACACTGAAGCTTTCTTT
CASSPDPLPNTEAFF
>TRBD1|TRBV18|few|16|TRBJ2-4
TGTGCCAGCTCACCAACGGGACAGGGGGCGGGCAACATTCAGTACTTC
CASSPTGQGAGNIQYF
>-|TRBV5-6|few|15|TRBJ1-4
TGTGCCAGCAGCCCGACGATGGGGTACCTGGGAAAACTGTTTTTT
CASSPTMGYLGKLFF
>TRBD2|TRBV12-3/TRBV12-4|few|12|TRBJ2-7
TGTGCCAGCATGTCGGGGGGTTACGAGCAGTACTTC
CASMSGGYEQYF
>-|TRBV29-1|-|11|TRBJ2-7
TGCAGCGTGACTAGGATGAACGAGCAGTACTTC
CSVTRMNEQYF
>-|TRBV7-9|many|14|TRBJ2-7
TGTGCCAGCAGTTCCGGGACATACTCCTACGAGCAGTACTTC
CASSSGTYSYEQYF
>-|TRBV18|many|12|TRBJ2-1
TGTGCCAGCTCCCCCGTTGGGGATGAGCAGTTCTTC
CASSPVGDEQFF
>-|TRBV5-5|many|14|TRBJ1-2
TGTGCCAGCAGCGCGCTACAGGAGAACTATGGCTACACCTTC
CASSALQENYGYTF
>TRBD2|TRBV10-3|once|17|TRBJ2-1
TGTGCCATCAGTGAGTCACGGGGGACTAGCGGGAGGAATGAGCAGTTCTTC
CAISESRGTSGRNEQFF
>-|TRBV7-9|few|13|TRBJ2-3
TGTGCCAGCAGCGCCCGCCTCGGCGGAACGCAGTATTTT
CASSARLGGTQYF
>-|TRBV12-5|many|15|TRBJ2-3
TGTGCTAGTGGTTTACCCTTCGGGCGCACAGATACGCAGTATTTT
CASGLPFGRTDTQYF
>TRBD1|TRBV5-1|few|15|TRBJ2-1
TGCGCCAGCAGCTTGGCGGGACAGGGAGGTTCTGAGCAGTTCTTC
CASSLAGQGGSEQFF
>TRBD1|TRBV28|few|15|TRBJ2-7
TGTGCCAGCAGCGGACAGGGTTCCCCGCTTGACGAGCAGTACTTC
CASSGQGSPLDEQYF
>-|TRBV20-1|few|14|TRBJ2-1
TGCAGTGCTAGAGCCACACGGCCATTCAATGAGCAGTTCTTC
CSARATRPFNEQFF
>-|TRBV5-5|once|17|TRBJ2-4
TGTGCCAGCAGACTGTTTGGCTCGGGGTTAGCCAAAAACATTCAGTACTTC
CASRLFGSGLAKNIQYF
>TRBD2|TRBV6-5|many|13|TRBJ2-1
TGTGCCAGCAGGACTAGCGGGGTCAATGAGCAGTTCTTC
CASRTSGVNEQFF